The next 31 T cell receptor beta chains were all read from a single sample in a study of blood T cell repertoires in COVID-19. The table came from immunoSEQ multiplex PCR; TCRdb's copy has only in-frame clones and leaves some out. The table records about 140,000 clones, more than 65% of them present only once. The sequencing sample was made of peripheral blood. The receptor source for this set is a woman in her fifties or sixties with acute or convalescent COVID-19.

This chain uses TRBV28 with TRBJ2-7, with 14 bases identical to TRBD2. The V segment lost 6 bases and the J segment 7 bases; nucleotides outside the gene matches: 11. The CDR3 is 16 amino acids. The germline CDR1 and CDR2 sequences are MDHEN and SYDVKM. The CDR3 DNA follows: TGTGCCAGCAGCACCACTGGGACTAGCGGGAGCGGAGAGCAGTACTTC. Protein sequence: CASSTTGTSGSGEQYF.

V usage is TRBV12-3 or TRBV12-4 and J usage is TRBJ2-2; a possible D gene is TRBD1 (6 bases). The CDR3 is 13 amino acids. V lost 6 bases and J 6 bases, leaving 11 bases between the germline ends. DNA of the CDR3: TGTGCCAGCAGCACGACAGGCCCCGGGGAGCTGTTTTTT. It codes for CASSTTGPGELFF.

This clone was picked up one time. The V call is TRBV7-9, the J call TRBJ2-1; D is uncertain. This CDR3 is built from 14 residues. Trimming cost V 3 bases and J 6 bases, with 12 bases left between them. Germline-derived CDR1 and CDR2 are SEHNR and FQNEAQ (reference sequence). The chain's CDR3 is CASSLSTNTNEQFF. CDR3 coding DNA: TGTGCCAGCAGCTTGTCCACTAACACCAATGAGCAGTTCTTC.

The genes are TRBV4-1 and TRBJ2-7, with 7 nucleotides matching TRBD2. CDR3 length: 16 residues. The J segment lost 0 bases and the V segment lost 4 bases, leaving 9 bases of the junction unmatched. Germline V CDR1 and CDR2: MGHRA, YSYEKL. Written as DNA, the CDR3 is TGCGCCAGCAGCCGAATGCTAGCGGCAAGCTCCTACGAGCAGTACTTC. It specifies CASSRMLAASSYEQYF.

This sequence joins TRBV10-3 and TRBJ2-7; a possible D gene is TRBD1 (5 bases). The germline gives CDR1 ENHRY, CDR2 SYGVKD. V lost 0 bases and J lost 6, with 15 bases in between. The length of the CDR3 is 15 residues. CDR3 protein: CAISESAQGLGEQYF. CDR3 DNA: TGTGCCATCAGTGAGTCAGCGCAGGGTTTAGGCGAGCAGTACTTC.

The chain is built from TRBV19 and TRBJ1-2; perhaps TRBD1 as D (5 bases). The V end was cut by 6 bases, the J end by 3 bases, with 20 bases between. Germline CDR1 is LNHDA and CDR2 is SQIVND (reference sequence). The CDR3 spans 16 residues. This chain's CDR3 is CASRRPPPARDYGYTF. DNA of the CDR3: TGTGCCAGTAGACGCCCACCGCCGGCCAGGGACTATGGCTACACCTTC.

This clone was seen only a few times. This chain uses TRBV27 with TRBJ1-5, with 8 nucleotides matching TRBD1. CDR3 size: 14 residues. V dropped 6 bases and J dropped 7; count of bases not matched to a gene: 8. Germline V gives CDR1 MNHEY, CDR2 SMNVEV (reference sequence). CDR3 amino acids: CASSNQGAGQPQHF. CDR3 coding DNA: TGTGCCAGCAGCAATCAGGGGGCCGGGCAGCCCCAGCATTTT.

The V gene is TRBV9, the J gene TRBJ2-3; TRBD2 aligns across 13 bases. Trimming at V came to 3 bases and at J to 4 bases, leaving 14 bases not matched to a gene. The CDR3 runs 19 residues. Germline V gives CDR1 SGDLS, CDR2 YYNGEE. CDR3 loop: CASSADRGGLAGVADTQYF. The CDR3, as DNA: TGTGCCAGCAGCGCGGACAGGGGCGGACTAGCGGGAGTAGCAGATACGCAGTATTTT.

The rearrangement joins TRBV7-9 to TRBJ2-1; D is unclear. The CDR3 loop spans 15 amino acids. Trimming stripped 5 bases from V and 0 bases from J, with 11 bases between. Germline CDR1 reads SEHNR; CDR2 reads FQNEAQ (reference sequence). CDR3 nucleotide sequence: TGTGCCAGCAGCCCCCGAAGTAGCTCCTACAATGAGCAGTTCTTC. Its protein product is CASSPRSSSYNEQFF. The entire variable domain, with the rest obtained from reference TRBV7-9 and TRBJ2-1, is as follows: DTGVSQNPRHKITKRGQNVTFRCDPISEHNRLYWYRQTLGQGPEFLTYFQNEAQLEKSRLLSDRFSAERPKGSFSTLEIQRTEQGDSAMYLCASSPRSSSYNEQFFGPGTRLTVL.

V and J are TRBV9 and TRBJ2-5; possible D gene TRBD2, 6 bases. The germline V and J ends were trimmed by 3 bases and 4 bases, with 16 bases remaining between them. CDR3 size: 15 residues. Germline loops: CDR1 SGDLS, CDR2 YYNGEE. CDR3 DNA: TGTGCCAGCAGCGCGGAAGGAGGGATGCGAGAGACCCAGTACTTC. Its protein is CASSAEGGMRETQYF. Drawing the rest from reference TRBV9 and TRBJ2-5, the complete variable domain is DSGVTQTPKHLITATGQRVTLRCSPRSGDLSVYWYQQSLDQGLQFLIQYYNGEERAKGNILERFSAQQFPDLHSELNLSSLELGDSALYFCASSAEGGMRETQYFGPGTRLLVL.

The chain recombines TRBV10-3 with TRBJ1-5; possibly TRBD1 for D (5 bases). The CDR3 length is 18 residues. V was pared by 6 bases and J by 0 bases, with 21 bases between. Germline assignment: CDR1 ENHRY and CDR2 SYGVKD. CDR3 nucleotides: TGTGCCATCAGCCAGACCCCGATCCCAGGGTATAGCAATCAGCCCCAGCATTTT. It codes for CAISQTPIPGYSNQPQHF.

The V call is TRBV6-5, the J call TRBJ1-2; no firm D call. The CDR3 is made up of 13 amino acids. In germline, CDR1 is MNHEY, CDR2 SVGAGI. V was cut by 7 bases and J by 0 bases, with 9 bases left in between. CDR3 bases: TGTGCCAGCACGGCCGGAGCTAACTATGGCTACACCTTC. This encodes CASTAGANYGYTF.

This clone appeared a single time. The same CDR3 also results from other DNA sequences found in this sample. The CDR3 region has the DNA TGCGCCAGCAGCTTAGGGGGGGCCTATGGCTACACCTTC. Encoded protein: CASSLGGAYGYTF. The chain combines TRBV5-1 with TRBJ1-2; perhaps TRBD1 as D (6 bases). This CDR3 contains 13 residues. Per the germline V gene, CDR1 is SGHRS and CDR2 is YFSETQ. The V end was cut by 2 bases, the J end by 4 bases, with 9 bases between.

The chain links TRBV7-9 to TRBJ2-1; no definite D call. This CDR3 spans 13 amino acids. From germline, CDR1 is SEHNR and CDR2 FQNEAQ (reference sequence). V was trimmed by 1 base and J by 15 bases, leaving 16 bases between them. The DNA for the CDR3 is TGTGCCAGCAGCTTAGGGCTGCTAGACCCTTCGTTCTTC. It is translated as CASSLGLLDPSFF. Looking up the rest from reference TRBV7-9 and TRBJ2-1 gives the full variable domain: DTGVSQNPRHKITKRGQNVTFRCDPISEHNRLYWYRQTLGQGPEFLTYFQNEAQLEKSRLLSDRFSAERPKGSFSTLEIQRTEQGDSAMYLCASSLGLLDPSFFGPGTRLTVL.

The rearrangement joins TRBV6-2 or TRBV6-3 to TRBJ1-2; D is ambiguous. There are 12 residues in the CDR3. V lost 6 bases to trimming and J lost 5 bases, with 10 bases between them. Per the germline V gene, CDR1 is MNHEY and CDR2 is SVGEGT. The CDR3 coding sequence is TGTGCCAGCAGCCCCGGAGCTTATGGCTACACCTTC. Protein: CASSPGAYGYTF.

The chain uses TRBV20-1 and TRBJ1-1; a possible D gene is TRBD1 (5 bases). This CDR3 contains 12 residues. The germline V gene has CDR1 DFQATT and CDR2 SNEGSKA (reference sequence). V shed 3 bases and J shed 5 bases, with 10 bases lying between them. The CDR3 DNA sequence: TGCAGTGCTAGTGAAGGGGTTACTGAAGCTTTCTTT. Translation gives CSASEGVTEAFF.

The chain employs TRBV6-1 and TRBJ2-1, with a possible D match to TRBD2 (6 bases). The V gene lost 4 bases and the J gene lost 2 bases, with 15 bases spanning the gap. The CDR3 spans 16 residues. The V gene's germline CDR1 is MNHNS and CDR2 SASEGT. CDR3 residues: CASSVSSVLPYNEQFF. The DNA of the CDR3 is TGTGCCAGCAGTGTCTCTAGCGTCCTTCCCTACAATGAGCAGTTCTTC.

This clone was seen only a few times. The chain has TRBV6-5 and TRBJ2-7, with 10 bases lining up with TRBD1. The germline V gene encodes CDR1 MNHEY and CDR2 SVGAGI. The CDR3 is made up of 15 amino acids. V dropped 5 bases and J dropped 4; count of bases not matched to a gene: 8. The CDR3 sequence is CASSNSGTGVYEQYF. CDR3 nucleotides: TGTGCCAGCAGTAATTCCGGGACAGGGGTATACGAGCAGTACTTC.

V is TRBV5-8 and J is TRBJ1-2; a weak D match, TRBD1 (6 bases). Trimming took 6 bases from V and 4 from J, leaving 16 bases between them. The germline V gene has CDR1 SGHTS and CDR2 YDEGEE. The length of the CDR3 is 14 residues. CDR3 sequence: CASISNQGFYGYTF. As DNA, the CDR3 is TGTGCCAGCATCTCTAACCAGGGGTTCTATGGCTACACCTTC.

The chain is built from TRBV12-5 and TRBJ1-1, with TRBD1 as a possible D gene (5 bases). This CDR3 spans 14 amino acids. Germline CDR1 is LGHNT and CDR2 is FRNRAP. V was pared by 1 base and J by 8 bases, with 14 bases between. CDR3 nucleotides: TGTGCTAGTGGTTTGGACCCGATCACAGGAGAAGCTTTCTTT. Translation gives CASGLDPITGEAFF.

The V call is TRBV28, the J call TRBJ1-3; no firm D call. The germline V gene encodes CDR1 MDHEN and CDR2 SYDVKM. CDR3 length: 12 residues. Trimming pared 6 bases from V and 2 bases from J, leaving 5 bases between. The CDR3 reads CASRSTGNTIYF. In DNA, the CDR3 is TGTGCCAGCAGATCTACTGGAAACACCATATATTTT.

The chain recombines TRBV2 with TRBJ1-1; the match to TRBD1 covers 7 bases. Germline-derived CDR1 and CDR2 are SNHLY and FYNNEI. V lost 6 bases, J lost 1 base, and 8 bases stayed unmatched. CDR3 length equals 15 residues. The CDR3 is CASREQGIGNTEAFF. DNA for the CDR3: TGTGCCAGCAGGGAACAGGGGATAGGGAACACTGAAGCTTTCTTT.

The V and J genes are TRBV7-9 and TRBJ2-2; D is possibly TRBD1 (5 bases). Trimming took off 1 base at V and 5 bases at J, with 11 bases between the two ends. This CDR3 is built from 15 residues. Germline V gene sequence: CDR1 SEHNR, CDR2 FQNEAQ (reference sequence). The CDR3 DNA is TGTGCCAGCAGCTTAGGGACACCCCGGACCGGGGAGCTGTTTTTT. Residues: CASSLGTPRTGELFF.

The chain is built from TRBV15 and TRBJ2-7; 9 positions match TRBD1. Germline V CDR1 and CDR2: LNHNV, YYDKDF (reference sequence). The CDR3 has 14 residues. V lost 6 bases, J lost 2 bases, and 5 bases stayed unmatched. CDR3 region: CATSTGGATYEQYF. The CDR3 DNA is TGTGCCACCAGTACAGGGGGCGCGACCTACGAGCAGTACTTC.

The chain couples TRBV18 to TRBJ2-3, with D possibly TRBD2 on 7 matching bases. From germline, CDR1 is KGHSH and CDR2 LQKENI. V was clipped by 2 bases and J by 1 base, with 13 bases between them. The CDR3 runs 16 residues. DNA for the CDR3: TGTGCCAGCTCACCAAGGGGGAGGGCCGGCACAGATACGCAGTATTTT. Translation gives CASSPRGRAGTDTQYF.

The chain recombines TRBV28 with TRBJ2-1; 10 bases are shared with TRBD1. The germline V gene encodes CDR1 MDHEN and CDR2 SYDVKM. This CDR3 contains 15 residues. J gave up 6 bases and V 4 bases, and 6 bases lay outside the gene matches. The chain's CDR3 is CASSSGTGAINEQFF. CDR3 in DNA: TGTGCCAGCAGTTCCGGGACAGGGGCGATCAATGAGCAGTTCTTC.

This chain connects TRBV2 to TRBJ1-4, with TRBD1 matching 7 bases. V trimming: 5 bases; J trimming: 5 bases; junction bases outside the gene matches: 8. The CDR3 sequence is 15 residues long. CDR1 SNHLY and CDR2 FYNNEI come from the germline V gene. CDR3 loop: CASSPGQAVNEKLFF. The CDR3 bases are TGTGCCAGCAGTCCCGGACAGGCGGTGAATGAAAAACTGTTTTTT.

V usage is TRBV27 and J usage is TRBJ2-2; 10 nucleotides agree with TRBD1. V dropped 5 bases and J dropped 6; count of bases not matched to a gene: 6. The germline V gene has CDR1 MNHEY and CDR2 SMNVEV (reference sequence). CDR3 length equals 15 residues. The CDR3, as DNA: TGTGCCAGCAGTCCGGGACAGGGGACCTCCGGGGAGCTGTTTTTT. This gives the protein CASSPGQGTSGELFF.

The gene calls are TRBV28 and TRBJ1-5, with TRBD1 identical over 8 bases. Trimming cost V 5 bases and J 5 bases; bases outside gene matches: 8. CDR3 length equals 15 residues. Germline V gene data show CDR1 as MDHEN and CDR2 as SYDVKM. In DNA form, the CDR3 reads TGTGCCAGCAGTACCGGGGCAGGGGGCGATCAGCCCCAGCATTTT. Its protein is CASSTGAGGDQPQHF. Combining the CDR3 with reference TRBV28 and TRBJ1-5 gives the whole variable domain DVKVTQSSRYLVKRTGEKVFLECVQDMDHENMFWYRQDPGLGLRLIYFSYDVKMKEKGDIPEGYSVSREKKERFSLILESASTNQTSMYLCASSTGAGGDQPQHFGDGTRLSIL.

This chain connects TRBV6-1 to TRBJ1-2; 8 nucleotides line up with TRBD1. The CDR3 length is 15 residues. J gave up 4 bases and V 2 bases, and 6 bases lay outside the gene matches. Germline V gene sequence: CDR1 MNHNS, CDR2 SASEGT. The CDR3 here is CASSEMRTGGYGYTF. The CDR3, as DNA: TGTGCCAGCAGTGAAATGAGAACAGGGGGCTATGGCTACACCTTC.

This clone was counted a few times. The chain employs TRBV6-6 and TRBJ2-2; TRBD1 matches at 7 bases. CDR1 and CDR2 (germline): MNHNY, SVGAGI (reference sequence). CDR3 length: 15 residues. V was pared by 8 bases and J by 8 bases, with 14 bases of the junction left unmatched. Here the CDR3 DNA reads TGTGCCAGCGGACCGGACAGGCTCCTCTATGGGGAGCTGTTTTTT. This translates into CASGPDRLLYGELFF.